The rows below give T cell receptor beta chains drawn from one sample of a study of blood T cell repertoires in COVID-19. Libraries were prepared by immunoSEQ multiplex PCR; TCRdb keeps only in-frame clonotypes and omits some of them. Of 60,000 to 75,000 clones listed, 87% are singletons. Sequencing was done on a sample of peripheral blood. These receptors all come from a woman aged 80 or over with acute or convalescent COVID-19. Both conserved end residues are part of each CDR3. D genes are given only for firm matches. Not all rows give a size; the values are once, few, many and, for expanded clones, a class.

D gene	clone size	J gene	V gene	CDR3 DNA	CDR3 protein
NA	NA	TRBJ2-2	TRBV14	TGTGCCAGCAGCCAAGATGCGGCCGCCACCGGGGAGCTGTTTTTT	CASSQDAAATGELFF
NA	NA	TRBJ1-6	TRBV12-3/TRBV12-4	TGTGCCAGCAGTCGGACAGAAAATTCACCCCTCCACTTT	CASSRTENSPLHF
TRBD1	NA	TRBJ2-2	TRBV28	TGTGCCAGCAGGCGTACAGGGGTATCCGGGGAGCTGTTTTTT	CASRRTGVSGELFF
NA	NA	TRBJ2-1	TRBV3-1/TRBV3-2	TGTGCCAGCAATTCAGGGCCCATGTCTTATGAGCAGTTCTTC	CASNSGPMSYEQFF
NA	NA	TRBJ1-2	TRBV19	TGTGCCAGTAGTGTCAACAGCTATGGCTACACCTTC	CASSVNSYGYTF
NA	NA	TRBJ1-1	TRBV19	TGTGCCAGTAGTAGGACAGTCCAGGTTGGCATAACTGAAGCTTTCTTT	CASSRTVQVGITEAFF
TRBD1	NA	TRBJ2-1	TRBV5-1	TGCGCCAGCAGCTTGGCACAGGGGGGCCTATCCTACAATGAGCAGTTCTTC	CASSLAQGGLSYNEQFF
TRBD2	NA	TRBJ2-3	TRBV4-1	TGCGCCAGCAGCCAAGGGAGCGGGCGGGGAGGGCCAGATACGCAGTATTTT	CASSQGSGRGGPDTQYF
TRBD1	few	TRBJ2-2	TRBV15	TGTGCCACCAGCAGCACAGGGGTCACCGGGGAGCTGTTTTTT	CATSSTGVTGELFF
NA	NA	TRBJ2-1	TRBV7-2	TGTGCCAGCAGCCCCTTTATTGGGGCCGTCAATGAGCAGTTCTTC	CASSPFIGAVNEQFF
NA	NA	TRBJ2-6	TRBV27	TGTGCCAGCAGTTTCTACGGGGGTGGTGGGGCCAACGTCCTGACTTTC	CASSFYGGGGANVLTF
NA	few	TRBJ1-2	TRBV5-1	TGCGCCAGCAGCTTGGGGCAGGGAGGGAGCTATGGCTACACCTTC	CASSLGQGGSYGYTF
TRBD2	few	TRBJ2-3	TRBV29-1	TGCAGCGCCGACAGCGGGGGCACAGATACGCAGTATTTT	CSADSGGTDTQYF
NA	NA	TRBJ2-3	TRBV7-2	TGTGCCAGCAGCCCACCAGGGGATACGCAGTATTTT	CASSPPGDTQYF
TRBD2	NA	TRBJ2-1	TRBV10-3	TGTGCCATTGGGCTAGCGGGACCATACAATGAGCAGTTCTTC	CAIGLAGPYNEQFF
TRBD1	few	TRBJ2-7	TRBV27	TGTGCCAGCAGTGTACATTCCCGGGACAGGGGGCCCCTGCAGTACTTC	CASSVHSRDRGPLQYF
NA	NA	TRBJ1-2	TRBV10-3	TGTGCCATCAGTGAGTCAGGGGTCTCGGGCTACACCTTC	CAISESGVSGYTF
TRBD1	once	TRBJ1-4	TRBV3-1/TRBV3-2	TGTGCCAGCAGCAATCATGGACAGGGAACTAATGAAAAACTGTTTTTT	CASSNHGQGTNEKLFF
NA	NA	TRBJ2-1	TRBV9	TGTGCCAGCAGCGTAGGGGGACAATTTAACAATGAGCAGTTCTTC	CASSVGGQFNNEQFF
TRBD2	NA	TRBJ2-1	TRBV30	TGTGCTTTGGGACTAGCGGGATTCGACAATGAGCAGTTCTTC	CALGLAGFDNEQFF
TRBD1	NA	TRBJ1-4	TRBV7-8	TGTGCCAGCAGCCGAGACAGGGTAGGCGAAAAACTGTTTTTT	CASSRDRVGEKLFF
NA	NA	TRBJ1-1	TRBV5-6	TGTGCCAGCAGCTTGTTAGAGGGCGGGGGGCGGTTCACTGAAGCTTTCTTT	CASSLLEGGGRFTEAFF
TRBD2	NA	TRBJ2-5	TRBV7-2	TGTGCCAGCAACCAACTAGCGGGGCTAGAAGAGACCCAGTACTTC	CASNQLAGLEETQYF
NA	NA	TRBJ1-6	TRBV6-5	TGTGCCAGCAGTTACTCGTTCGGGACACCGAATTCACCCCTCCACTTT	CASSYSFGTPNSPLHF
NA	few	TRBJ1-2	TRBV5-5	TGTGCCAGCAGCTCCCAACAGGGCCAGAATGGCTACACCTTC	CASSSQQGQNGYTF
TRBD2	NA	TRBJ2-1	TRBV7-9	TGTGCCGGACTTAGCGGGAGCTCGAACAATGAGCAGTTCTTC	CAGLSGSSNNEQFF
TRBD2	NA	TRBJ2-2	TRBV15	TGTGCCACCAGCAGAGATTTACTAGCGGCGAACACCGGGGAGCTGTTTTTT	CATSRDLLAANTGELFF
TRBD1	few	TRBJ1-6	TRBV6-1	TGTGCCAGCAGTGCTTTTTCCGGGACAGGGAATTCACCCCTCCACTTT	CASSAFSGTGNSPLHF
NA	NA	TRBJ1-4	TRBV5-8	TGTGCCAGCAGTTTCGTTTCGGGGAAAAGAGAAAAACTGTTTTTT	CASSFVSGKREKLFF
TRBD1	NA	TRBJ1-5	TRBV28	TGTGCCAGCAGTTTAGGGCAGATAGGACAGGGACACAAGCAGCCCCAGCATTTT	CASSLGQIGQGHKQPQHF
NA	NA	TRBJ1-5	TRBV19	TGTGCCAGTAGTACTCGGTCCTTCAATCAGCCCCAGCATTTT	CASSTRSFNQPQHF
TRBD2	NA	TRBJ2-1	TRBV2	TGTGCCAGCGCAGGGACTAGCTATGAGCAGTTCTTC	CASAGTSYEQFF
NA	NA	TRBJ1-2	TRBV5-6	TGTGCCAGCAGCTTGGCCGGTGGGCAGGCCTATGGCTACACCTTC	CASSLAGGQAYGYTF
TRBD2	NA	TRBJ2-7	TRBV5-4	TGTGCCAGCAGCTTAGCGGGGGGGCGTCACGAGCAGTACTTC	CASSLAGGRHEQYF
NA	few	TRBJ2-2	TRBV19	TGTGCCAGTAGTATCCTAGCCGGCAGTCTGACCGGGGAGCTGTTTTTT	CASSILAGSLTGELFF
NA	once	TRBJ1-1	TRBV7-2	TGTGCCAGCAGCTTTCGGAACACTGAAGCTTTCTTT	CASSFRNTEAFF
TRBD2	NA	TRBJ2-1	TRBV19	TGTGCCAGTAGTAGATGGCGGGAGAGCTCCTACAATGAGCAGTTCTTC	CASSRWRESSYNEQFF
TRBD2	NA	TRBJ2-2	TRBV5-1	TGCGCCAGCAGGAAACTAGCGGGTAACACCGGGGAGCTGTTTTTT	CASRKLAGNTGELFF
TRBD1	NA	TRBJ1-1	TRBV19	TGTGCCAGTAGTATTTTTCCCGGGACAGGGAACACTGAAGCTTTCTTT	CASSIFPGTGNTEAFF
TRBD1	NA	TRBJ2-5	TRBV28	TGTGCCAGCAGTTTATCACAGGGGGTAGGGCAAGAGACCCAGTACTTC	CASSLSQGVGQETQYF
TRBD1	NA	TRBJ2-5	TRBV7-7	TGTGCCAGCAGCCTGATGACAGGGGGCCAAGAGACCCAGTACTTC	CASSLMTGGQETQYF
TRBD2	NA	TRBJ2-3	TRBV5-4	TGTGCCAGCAGCCCGGTCGGGACTAACCTTTATACGCAGTATTTT	CASSPVGTNLYTQYF
NA	NA	TRBJ2-3	TRBV19	TGTGCCAGTAGTATAGATCTATCGCCGGGGTTCACAGATACGCAGTATTTT	CASSIDLSPGFTDTQYF
NA	NA	TRBJ1-3	TRBV10-2	TGCGCCAGCAGTGATGCGGGGAGGGGAAACACCATATATTTT	CASSDAGRGNTIYF
NA	NA	TRBJ2-3	TRBV20-1	TGCAGTGCTAGTATCGGCGGAACCACAGATACGCAGTATTTT	CSASIGGTTDTQYF
TRBD1	NA	TRBJ1-2	TRBV11-2	TGTGCCAGCAGCCGGACCGGGACAGGGAGCTATGGCTACACCTTC	CASSRTGTGSYGYTF